These 8 T cell receptor beta chains were sequenced from one sample in a study of cytomegalovirus exposure and HLA in healthy donors. Both 60 Vbeta primers and 13 Jbeta primers went into the PCR. The data were produced by immunoSEQ multiplex PCR, yet TCRdb's version contains in-frame clones alone and is incomplete. Of about 220,000 clones in the sample, just over 75% were seen once. The material sequenced was PBMCs. Receptor source: a man in his late teens or twenties in good health and CMV-seronegative.

The chain joins TRBV18 to TRBJ1-1; no clear D gene. The V gene's germline CDR1 is KGHSH and CDR2 LQKENI. CDR3 length: 13 amino acids. The germline V and J ends were trimmed by 0 bases and 3 bases, with 5 bases remaining between them. CDR3 DNA: TGTGCCAGCTCACCACCCGAGGACACTGAAGCTTTCTTT. Translating gives CASSPPEDTEAFF. Combining the CDR3 with reference TRBV18 and TRBJ1-1 gives the whole variable domain NAGVMQNPRHLVRRRGQEARLRCSPMKGHSHVYWYRQLPEEGLKFMVYLQKENIIDESGMPKERFSAEFPKEGPSILRIQQVVRGDSAAYFCASSPPEDTEAFFGQGTRLTVV.

As concerns this clone: At the DNA level, this CDR3 is encoded by other sequences in the same sample as well. The rearrangement links TRBV10-3 to TRBJ1-2; D unresolved. V was trimmed by 0 bases and J by 2 bases, leaving 10 bases between them. The length of the CDR3 is 15 residues. The germline CDR1 and CDR2 sequences are ENHRY and SYGVKD. This chain's CDR3 is CAISESGGLNYGYTF. CDR3 nucleotide sequence: TGTGCCATCAGTGAGTCGGGAGGGTTAAACTATGGCTACACCTTC.

The chain recombines TRBV4-1 with TRBJ2-5, with 11 positions matching TRBD2. The CDR3 contains 16 residues. Germline lookup yields CDR1 MGHRA and CDR2 YSYEKL. V was pared by 2 bases and J by 5 bases, with 7 bases of the junction left unmatched. DNA of the CDR3: TGCGCCAGCAGCCAATCGCCTAGCGGGAGGTTTGAGACCCAGTACTTC. Its protein product is CASSQSPSGRFETQYF.

The rearrangement links TRBV18 to TRBJ1-1; no clear D. Trimming removed 1 base from V and 4 bases from J, with 16 bases in between. Germline loops: CDR1 KGHSH, CDR2 LQKENI. CDR3 size: 16 residues. In DNA, the CDR3 is TGTGCCAGCTCACCACTGTCTATGCAGGTTTTCACTGAAGCTTTCTTT. This encodes CASSPLSMQVFTEAFF. Complete variable domain (other parts from reference TRBV18 and TRBJ1-1): NAGVMQNPRHLVRRRGQEARLRCSPMKGHSHVYWYRQLPEEGLKFMVYLQKENIIDESGMPKERFSAEFPKEGPSILRIQQVVRGDSAAYFCASSPLSMQVFTEAFFGQGTRLTVV.

This rearrangement joins TRBV10-3 to TRBJ1-2; perhaps TRBD1 as D (6 bases). CDR1 is ENHRY and CDR2 is SYGVKD in the germline V gene. The CDR3 runs to 14 residues. The V gene lost 3 bases and the J gene lost 8 bases, with 16 bases spanning the gap. The CDR3 spells CAISETLGGEGYTF. CDR3 DNA: TGTGCCATCAGTGAAACTTTAGGGGGAGAAGGCTACACCTTC.

The CDR3 region has the DNA TGTGCCAGCAGCTTATCCGGGACTAGCGTCTCCTACGAGCAGTACTTC. This encodes CASSLSGTSVSYEQYF. The genes are TRBV7-3 and TRBJ2-7; 10 bases align to TRBD2. Germline CDR1 SGHTA, CDR2 FQGTGA. With V trimmed by 2 bases and J by 0 bases, 4 bases remained unmatched. The CDR3 covers 16 residues.

This clone turned up a few times. The chain employs TRBV18 and TRBJ1-1, with D possibly matching TRBD1 (6 bases). The V gene's germline CDR1 is KGHSH and CDR2 LQKENI. This CDR3 is built from 14 residues. Trimming shortened V by 5 bases and J by 6 bases, and 16 bases separated the two germline ends. The chain's CDR3 is CASSGAGAFSEAFF. The CDR3, as DNA: TGTGCCAGCTCAGGGGCAGGGGCCTTTTCTGAAGCTTTCTTT. The variable domain in full, completed from reference TRBV18 and TRBJ1-1, reads NAGVMQNPRHLVRRRGQEARLRCSPMKGHSHVYWYRQLPEEGLKFMVYLQKENIIDESGMPKERFSAEFPKEGPSILRIQQVVRGDSAAYFCASSGAGAFSEAFFGQGTRLTVV.

The rearrangement uses TRBV7-8 and TRBJ1-2; 9 positions agree with TRBD1. The germline gives CDR1 SGHVS, CDR2 FQNEAQ. CDR3 length: 13 amino acids. V was pared by 5 bases and J by 7 bases, with 5 bases of the junction left unmatched. The CDR3 loop is CASSRGTGSGYTF. CDR3 DNA: TGTGCCAGCAGCCGCGGGACAGGGAGTGGCTACACCTTC. The full variable domain, its missing parts supplied by reference TRBV7-8 and TRBJ1-2, is GAGVSQSPRYKVAKRGQDVALRCDPISGHVSLFWYQQALGQGPEFLTYFQNEAQLDKSGLPSDRFFAERPEGSVSTLKIQRTQQEDSAVYLCASSRGTGSGYTFGSGTRLTVV.